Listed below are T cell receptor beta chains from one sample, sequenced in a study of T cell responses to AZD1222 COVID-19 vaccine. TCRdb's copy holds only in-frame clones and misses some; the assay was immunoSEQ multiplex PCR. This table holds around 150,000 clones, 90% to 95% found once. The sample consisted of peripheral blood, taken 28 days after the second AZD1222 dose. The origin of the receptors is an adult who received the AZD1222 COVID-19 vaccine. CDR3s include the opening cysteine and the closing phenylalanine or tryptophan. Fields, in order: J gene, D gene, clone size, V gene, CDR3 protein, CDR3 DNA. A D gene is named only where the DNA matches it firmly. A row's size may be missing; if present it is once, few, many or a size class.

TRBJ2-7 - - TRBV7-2 CASSLRRFHPTYEQYF TGTGCCAGCAGCTTAAGGCGCTTCCACCCAACCTACGAGCAGTACTTC
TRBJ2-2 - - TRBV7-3 CASSLGLSTGELFF TGTGCCAGCAGCTTAGGGCTGAGCACCGGGGAGCTGTTTTTT
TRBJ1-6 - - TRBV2 CASSAARGNSPLHF TGTGCCAGCAGTGCAGCTCGCGGTAATTCACCCCTCCACTTT
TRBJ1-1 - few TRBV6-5 CASSYRQTNTEAFF TGTGCCAGCAGTTACAGACAGACGAACACTGAAGCTTTCTTT
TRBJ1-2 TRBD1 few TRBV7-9 CASSLAPGGYGYTF TGTGCCAGCAGCTTAGCCCCAGGGGGCTATGGCTACACCTTC
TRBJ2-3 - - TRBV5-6 CASSHGKDRFITSTDTQYF TGTGCCAGCAGCCACGGAAAGGACAGATTTATTACTAGCACAGATACGCAGTATTTT
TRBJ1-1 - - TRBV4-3 CASSQGRAEAFF TGCGCCAGCAGCCAAGGTCGAGCTGAAGCTTTCTTT
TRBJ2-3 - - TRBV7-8 CASSLAARETDTQYF TGTGCCAGCAGCTTAGCGGCCAGGGAGACAGATACGCAGTATTTT
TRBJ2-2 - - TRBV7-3 CASSLMQSGASDTGELFF TGTGCCAGCAGCTTAATGCAGTCAGGGGCGAGCGACACCGGGGAGCTGTTTTTT
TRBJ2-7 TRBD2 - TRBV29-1 CSVEGSARGAVYEQYF TGCAGCGTTGAAGGGTCCGCGCGGGGGGCAGTGTACGAGCAGTACTTC
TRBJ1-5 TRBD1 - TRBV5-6 CASSRLGTGKSVQPQHF TGTGCCAGCAGCCGGCTCGGGACAGGTAAATCGGTTCAGCCCCAGCATTTT
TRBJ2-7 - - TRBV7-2 CASSFGGSSYEQYF TGTGCCAGCAGCTTCGGGGGTAGCTCCTACGAGCAGTACTTC
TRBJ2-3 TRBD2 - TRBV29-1 CSVERASGSSGTQYF TGCAGCGTTGAAAGGGCTAGCGGGTCGTCTGGCACGCAGTATTTT
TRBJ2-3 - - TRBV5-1 CASSSGILGTDTQYF TGCGCCAGCAGCTCCGGGATCCTAGGCACAGATACGCAGTATTTT
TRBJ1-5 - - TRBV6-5 CASSPDTDAYQPQHF TGTGCCAGCAGCCCCGACACCGATGCCTATCAGCCCCAGCATTTT
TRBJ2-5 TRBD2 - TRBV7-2 CASSSTGLAETQYF TGTGCCAGCAGCTCAACCGGACTAGCTGAGACCCAGTACTTC
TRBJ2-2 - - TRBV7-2 CASSLDYLGTGELFF TGTGCCAGCAGCTTAGACTACCTTGGGACCGGGGAGCTGTTTTTT
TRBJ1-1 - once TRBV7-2 CASSLAGLNTEAFF TGTGCCAGCAGCTTAGCAGGGTTGAACACTGAAGCTTTCTTT
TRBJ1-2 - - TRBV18 CASSPRTQGHYGYTF TGTGCCAGCTCACCACGGACTCAGGGTCACTATGGCTACACCTTC
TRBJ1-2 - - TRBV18 CASSPNSAKTFYGYTF TGTGCCAGCTCACCCAACTCAGCAAAAACTTTCTATGGCTACACCTTC
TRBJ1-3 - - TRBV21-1 CASSKGREAGGNTIYF TGTGCCAGCAGCAAAGGAAGGGAAGCAGGTGGAAACACCATATATTTT
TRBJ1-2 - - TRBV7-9 CASRRDGGSENYGYTF TGTGCCAGCAGGCGTGATGGTGGCAGCGAGAACTATGGCTACACCTTC
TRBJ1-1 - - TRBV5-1 CASSLGVAEAFF TGCGCCAGCAGCTTGGGGGTCGCTGAAGCTTTCTTT
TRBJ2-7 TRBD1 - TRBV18 CASSTDRETSYEQYF TGTGCCAGCTCAACTGACAGGGAAACCTCCTACGAGCAGTACTTC
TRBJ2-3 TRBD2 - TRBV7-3 CASRLAEGPYTQYF TGTGCCAGCAGACTAGCGGAGGGTCCCTATACGCAGTATTTT
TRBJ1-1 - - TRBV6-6 CASSYSRRETEAFF TGTGCCAGCAGTTACTCGCGTAGGGAGACTGAAGCTTTCTTT